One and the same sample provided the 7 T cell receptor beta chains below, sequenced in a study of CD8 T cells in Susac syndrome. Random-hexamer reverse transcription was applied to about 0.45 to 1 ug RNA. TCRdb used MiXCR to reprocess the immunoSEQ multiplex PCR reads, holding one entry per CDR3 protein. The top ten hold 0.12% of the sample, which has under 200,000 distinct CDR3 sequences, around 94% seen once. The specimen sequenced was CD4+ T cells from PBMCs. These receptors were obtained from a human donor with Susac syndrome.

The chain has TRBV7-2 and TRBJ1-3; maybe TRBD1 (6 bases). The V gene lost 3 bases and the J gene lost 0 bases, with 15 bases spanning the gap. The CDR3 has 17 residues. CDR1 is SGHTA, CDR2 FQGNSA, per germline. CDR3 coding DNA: TGTGCCAGCAGCTTCGTACGACAGGCCGGCTCTGGAAACACCATATATTTT. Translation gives CASSFVRQAGSGNTIYF.

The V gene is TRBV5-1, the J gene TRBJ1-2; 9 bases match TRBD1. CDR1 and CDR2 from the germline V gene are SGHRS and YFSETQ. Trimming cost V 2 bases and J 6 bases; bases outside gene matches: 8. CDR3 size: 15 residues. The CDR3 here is CASSFRDRAVDGYTF. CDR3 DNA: TGCGCCAGCAGCTTCCGGGACAGGGCTGTTGATGGCTACACCTTC.

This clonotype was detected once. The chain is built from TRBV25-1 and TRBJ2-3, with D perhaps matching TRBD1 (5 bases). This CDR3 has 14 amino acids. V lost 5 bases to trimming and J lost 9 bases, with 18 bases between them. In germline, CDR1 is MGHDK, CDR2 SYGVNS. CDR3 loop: CASSPRANTGTQYF. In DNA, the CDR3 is TGTGCCAGCAGTCCCCGGGCTAATACAGGCACGCAGTATTTT.

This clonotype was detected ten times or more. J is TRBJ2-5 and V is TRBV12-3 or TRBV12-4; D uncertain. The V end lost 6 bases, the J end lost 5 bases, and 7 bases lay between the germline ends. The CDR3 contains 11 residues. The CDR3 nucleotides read TGTGCCAGCAGCTTGGGGGAGACCCAGTACTTC. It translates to CASSLGETQYF.

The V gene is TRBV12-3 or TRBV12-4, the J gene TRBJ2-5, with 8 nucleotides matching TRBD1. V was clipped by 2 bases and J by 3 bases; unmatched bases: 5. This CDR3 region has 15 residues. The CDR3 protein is CASSLFQGAEETQYF. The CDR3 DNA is TGTGCCAGCAGTTTATTCCAGGGGGCCGAAGAGACCCAGTACTTC.

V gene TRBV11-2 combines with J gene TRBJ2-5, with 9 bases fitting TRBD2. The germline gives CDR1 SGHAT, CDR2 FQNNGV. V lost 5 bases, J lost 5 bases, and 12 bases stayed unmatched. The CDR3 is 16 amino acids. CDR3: CASSTSGGPLGETQYF. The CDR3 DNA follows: TGTGCCAGCAGCACAAGCGGGGGGCCATTGGGGGAGACCCAGTACTTC.

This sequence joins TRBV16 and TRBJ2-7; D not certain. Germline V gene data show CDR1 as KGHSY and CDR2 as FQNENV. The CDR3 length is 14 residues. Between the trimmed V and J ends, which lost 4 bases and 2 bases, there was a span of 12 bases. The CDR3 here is CASSLPTITYEQYF. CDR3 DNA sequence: TGTGCCAGCAGCCTCCCTACTATTACCTACGAGCAGTACTTC.